In its sample, the clone carrying this TCR beta chain was seen many times. The V gene's germline CDR1 is MNHNS and CDR2 SASEGT. The CDR3 extends over 15 amino acids. The junction had 8 bases not matched to a gene; V was cut back by 5 bases and J by 1 base. This record belongs to a study of blood T cells in healthy people across ages. Turning to the study itself: Template switching picked up about one barcoded beta molecule for each two T cells.

Next came a second PCR, run for about 6 to 12 cycles, which used a sample-barcoded 5' primer along with a J-beta primer mix. TCRdb called the 5' RACE reads again in MiXCR, with one record for every CDR3 protein. The table has about 700,000 distinct CDR3 sequences, roughly 32% seen once; the top ten hold approximately 15%. The clonotype originates from a woman of 80 years or more in good health. The sequencing input was blood. The V and J genes are TRBV6-1 and TRBJ2-7, with 7 bases that match TRBD1. CDR3 coding DNA: TGTGCCAGCAGTACGACAGGGTTTCTTTCCTACGAGCAGTACTTC. It specifies CASSTTGFLSYEQYF.